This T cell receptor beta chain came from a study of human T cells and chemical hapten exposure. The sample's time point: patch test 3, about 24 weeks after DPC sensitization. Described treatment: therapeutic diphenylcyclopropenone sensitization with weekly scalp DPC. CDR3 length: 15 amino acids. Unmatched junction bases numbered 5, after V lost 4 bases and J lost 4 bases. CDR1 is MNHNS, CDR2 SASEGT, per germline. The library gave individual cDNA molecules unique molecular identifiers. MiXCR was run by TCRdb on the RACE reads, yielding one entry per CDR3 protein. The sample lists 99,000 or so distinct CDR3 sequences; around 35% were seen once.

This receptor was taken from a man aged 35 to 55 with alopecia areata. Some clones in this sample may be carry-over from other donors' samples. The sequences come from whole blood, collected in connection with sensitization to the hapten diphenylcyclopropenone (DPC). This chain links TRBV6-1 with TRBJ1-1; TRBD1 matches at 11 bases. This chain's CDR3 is CASSADRGQGTEAFF. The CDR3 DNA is TGTGCCAGCAGTGCGGACAGGGGGCAGGGCACTGAAGCTTTCTTT.